The rows below give T cell receptor beta chains drawn from one sample of a study of cytomegalovirus exposure and HLA in healthy donors. The data were produced by immunoSEQ multiplex PCR, yet TCRdb's version contains in-frame clones alone and is incomplete. In the table there are over 200,000 clones, roughly 89% of which are singletons. The specimen sequenced was PBMCs. These receptors all come from a woman aged 18-29 years in good health and CMV-seronegative. CDR3s include the opening cysteine and the closing phenylalanine or tryptophan. D genes are given only for firm matches. Clone size is given for some rows only: seen once, a few or many times, or a class if the clone is expanded.

NA	NA	TRBV7-6	TRBJ2-2	TGTGCCAGCAGCTTATGGAGCCTCATCGGGGAGCTGTTTTTT	CASSLWSLIGELFF
NA	NA	TRBV14	TRBJ2-1	TGTGCCAGCAGCCAAGCTCGTCTGAGCTCCTACAATGAGCAGTTCTTC	CASSQARLSSYNEQFF
NA	NA	TRBV2	TRBJ2-1	TGTGCCAACCTAGGTGCAGACAATGAGCAGTTCTTC	CANLGADNEQFF
TRBD2	NA	TRBV6-1	TRBJ2-1	TGTGCCAGCAGTGATCTAAGCGGGGGGCATTTCAATGAGCAGTTCTTC	CASSDLSGGHFNEQFF
TRBD2	NA	TRBV29-1	TRBJ2-4	TGCAGCGTTGAAGAGACCAGCGGGGGGGCCAAGGACATTCAGTACTTC	CSVEETSGGAKDIQYF
NA	NA	TRBV5-1	TRBJ1-1	TGCGCCAGCAGCTTGGTGACACTGACCCCCAGCACTGAAGCTTTCTTT	CASSLVTLTPSTEAFF
TRBD2	NA	TRBV4-3	TRBJ2-6	TGCGCCAGCAGCCAAGAGGGAGGGACTGGGGCCAACGTCCTGACTTTC	CASSQEGGTGANVLTF
NA	NA	TRBV13	TRBJ2-5	TGTGCCAGCAGCTTAGGCGGACAGTACCAAGAGACCCAGTACTTC	CASSLGGQYQETQYF
NA	NA	TRBV7-3	TRBJ1-1	TGTGCCAGCAGCTTAACACCGCAGGGGACGACTGAAGCTTTCTTT	CASSLTPQGTTEAFF
NA	NA	TRBV6-5	TRBJ2-3	TGTGCCAGCAGTCTACGACAGGCCACAGATACGCAGTATTTT	CASSLRQATDTQYF
TRBD1	NA	TRBV27	TRBJ1-4	TGTGCCAGCAGTTCAGGGGGCGGCCGTAGGGGTGAAAAACTGTTTTTT	CASSSGGGRRGEKLFF
NA	NA	TRBV6-5	TRBJ1-5	TGTGCCAGCAGCCTACGGTCAAATCAGCCCCAGCATTTT	CASSLRSNQPQHF
NA	NA	TRBV7-2	TRBJ1-4	TGTGCCAGCAGCTCCTCTAATGAAAAACTGTTTTTT	CASSSSNEKLFF
TRBD1	NA	TRBV7-8	TRBJ1-5	TGTGCCAGCAGCTCGGGACAGCCATATAGCAATCAGCCCCAGCATTTT	CASSSGQPYSNQPQHF
NA	once	TRBV28	TRBJ2-5	TGTGCCAGCAGTTTCGCCGGGGTAGAGGCGAAGACCCAGTACTTC	CASSFAGVEAKTQYF
TRBD1	NA	TRBV28	TRBJ1-5	TGTGCCAGCAGTTTCCCGACAGGGGGAAATCAGCCCCAGCATTTT	CASSFPTGGNQPQHF
NA	NA	TRBV29-1	TRBJ1-5	TGCAGCGTTGGAGGGCCAGACCCTTCACAGCCCCAGCATTTT	CSVGGPDPSQPQHF
NA	NA	TRBV19	TRBJ1-1	TGTGCCAGTAGTATCGGGGGATGGGCTTTCTTT	CASSIGGWAFF
NA	NA	TRBV4-3	TRBJ1-6	TGCGCCAGCAGCCAAGATGGAGTCCCGGATTCACCCCTCCACTTT	CASSQDGVPDSPLHF
NA	NA	TRBV20-1	TRBJ1-1	TGCAGTGCTAGTGGCGGCACTGAAGCTTTCTTT	CSASGGTEAFF
NA	NA	TRBV5-1	TRBJ1-3	TGCGCCAGCAGCTTGGGATTCGGGGGAGGAGGAAACACCATATATTTT	CASSLGFGGGGNTIYF
NA	NA	TRBV27	TRBJ2-6	TGTGCCAGCAGTTCGCTAGACTCCAACTCTGGGGCCAACGTCCTGACTTTC	CASSSLDSNSGANVLTF